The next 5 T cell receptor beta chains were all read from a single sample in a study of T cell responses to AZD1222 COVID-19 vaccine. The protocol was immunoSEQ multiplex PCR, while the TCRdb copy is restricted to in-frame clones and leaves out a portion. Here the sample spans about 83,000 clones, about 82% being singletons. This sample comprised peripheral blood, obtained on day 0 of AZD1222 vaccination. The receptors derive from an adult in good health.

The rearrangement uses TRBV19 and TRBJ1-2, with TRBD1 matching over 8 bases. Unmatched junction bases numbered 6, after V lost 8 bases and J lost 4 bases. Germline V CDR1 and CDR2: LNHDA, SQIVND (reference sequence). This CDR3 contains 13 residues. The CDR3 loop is CASRQGASYGYTF. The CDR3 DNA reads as TGTGCCAGTCGTCAGGGGGCGAGCTATGGCTACACCTTC.

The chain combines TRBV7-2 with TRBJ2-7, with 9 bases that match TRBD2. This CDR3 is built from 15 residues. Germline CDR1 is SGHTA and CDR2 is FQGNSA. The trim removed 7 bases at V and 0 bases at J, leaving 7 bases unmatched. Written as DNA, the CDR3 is TGTGCCAGCATCCCGAGTAGCGGGAGCTCCTACGAGCAGTACTTC. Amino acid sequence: CASIPSSGSSYEQYF.

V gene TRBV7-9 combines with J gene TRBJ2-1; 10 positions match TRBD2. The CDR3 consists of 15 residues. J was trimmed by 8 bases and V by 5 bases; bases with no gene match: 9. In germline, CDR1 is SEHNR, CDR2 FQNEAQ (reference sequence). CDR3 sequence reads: CASSNLAGVVDEQFF. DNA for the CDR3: TGTGCCAGCAGCAACCTAGCGGGGGTAGTTGATGAGCAGTTCTTC. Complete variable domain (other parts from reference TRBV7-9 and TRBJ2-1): DTGVSQNPRHKITKRGQNVTFRCDPISEHNRLYWYRQTLGQGPEFLTYFQNEAQLEKSRLLSDRFSAERPKGSFSTLEIQRTEQGDSAMYLCASSNLAGVVDEQFFGPGTRLTVL.

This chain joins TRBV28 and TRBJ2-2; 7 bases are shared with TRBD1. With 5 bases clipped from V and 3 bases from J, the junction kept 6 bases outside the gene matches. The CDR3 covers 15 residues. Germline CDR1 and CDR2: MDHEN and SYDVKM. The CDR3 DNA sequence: TGTGCCAGCAGTGGACAGGTGGGGGACACCGGGGAGCTGTTTTTT. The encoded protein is CASSGQVGDTGELFF.

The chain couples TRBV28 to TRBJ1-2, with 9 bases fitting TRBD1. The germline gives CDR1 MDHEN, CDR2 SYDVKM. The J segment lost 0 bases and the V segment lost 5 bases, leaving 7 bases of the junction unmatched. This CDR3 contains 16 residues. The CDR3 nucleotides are TGTGCCAGCAGTAGGGGGACAGGGTGGACTAACTATGGCTACACCTTC. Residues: CASSRGTGWTNYGYTF.